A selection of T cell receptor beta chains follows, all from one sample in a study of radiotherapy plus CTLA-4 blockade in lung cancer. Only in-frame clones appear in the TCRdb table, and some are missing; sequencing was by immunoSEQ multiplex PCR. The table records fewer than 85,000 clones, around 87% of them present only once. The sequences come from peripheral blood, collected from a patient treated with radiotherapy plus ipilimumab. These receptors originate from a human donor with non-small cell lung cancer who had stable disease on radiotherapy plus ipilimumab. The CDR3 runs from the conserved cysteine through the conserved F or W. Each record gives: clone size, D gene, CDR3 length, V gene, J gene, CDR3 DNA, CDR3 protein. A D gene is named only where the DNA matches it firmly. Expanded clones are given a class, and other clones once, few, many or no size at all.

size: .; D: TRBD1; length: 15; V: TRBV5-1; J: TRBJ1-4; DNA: TGCGCCAGCAGCGAGACGACAGGGGCTAATGAAAAACTGTTTTTT; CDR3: CASSETTGANEKLFF
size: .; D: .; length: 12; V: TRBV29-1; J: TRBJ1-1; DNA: TGCAGCGTTGAAGAGGGTAGCACTGAAGCTTTCTTT; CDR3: CSVEEGSTEAFF
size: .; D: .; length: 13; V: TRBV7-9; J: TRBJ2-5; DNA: TGTGCCAGCAGCTTAGTACAGGGAGAGGCCCAGTACTTC; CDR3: CASSLVQGEAQYF
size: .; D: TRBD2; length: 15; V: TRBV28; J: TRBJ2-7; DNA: TGTGCCAGCAGCGGGAGCGGGAGGCCCGCCTACGAGCAGTACTTC; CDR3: CASSGSGRPAYEQYF
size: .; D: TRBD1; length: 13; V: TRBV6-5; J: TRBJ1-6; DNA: TGTGCCAGCAAACAGGGGTCAAATTCACCCCTCCACTTT; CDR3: CASKQGSNSPLHF
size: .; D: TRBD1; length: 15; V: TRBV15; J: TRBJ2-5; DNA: TGTGCCACCAGCAGAGAGGGACAGGGGCTTGCGACCCAGTACTTC; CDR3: CATSREGQGLATQYF
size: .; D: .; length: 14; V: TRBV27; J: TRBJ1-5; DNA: TGTGCCAGCAGCCCGACGGGGGGATATCAGCCCCAGCATTTT; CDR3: CASSPTGGYQPQHF
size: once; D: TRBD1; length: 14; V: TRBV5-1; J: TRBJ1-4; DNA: TGCGCCAGCAGCTTAGACAGGGCCGGTGAAAAACTGTTTTTT; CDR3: CASSLDRAGEKLFF
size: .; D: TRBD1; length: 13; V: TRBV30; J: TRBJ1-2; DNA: TGTGCCTGCAAATCGACAGGGAACTATGGCTACACCTTC; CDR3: CACKSTGNYGYTF
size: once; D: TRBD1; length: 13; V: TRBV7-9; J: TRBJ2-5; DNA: TGTGCCAGCAGCGGACAGGGGAGGGAGACCCAGTACTTC; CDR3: CASSGQGRETQYF
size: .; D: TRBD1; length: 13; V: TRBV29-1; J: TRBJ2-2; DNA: TGCAGCGTTTACAGGGGGAACACCGGGGAGCTGTTTTTT; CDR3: CSVYRGNTGELFF
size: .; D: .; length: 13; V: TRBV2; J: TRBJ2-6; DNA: TGTGCCAGCATTCGCTCTGGAGCCAACGTCCTGACTTTC; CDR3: CASIRSGANVLTF
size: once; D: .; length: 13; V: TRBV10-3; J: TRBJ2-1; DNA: TGTGCCATCAGTGACGGCCAGATCAATGAGCAGTTCTTC; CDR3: CAISDGQINEQFF
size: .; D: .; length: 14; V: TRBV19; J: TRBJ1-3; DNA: TGTGCCAGTAGTCGTCCCGGGACAGGAAACACCATATATTTT; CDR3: CASSRPGTGNTIYF
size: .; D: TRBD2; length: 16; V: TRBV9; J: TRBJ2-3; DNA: TGTGCCAGCAGCTTCCTAGCGGGGGGGAGCACAGATACGCAGTATTTT; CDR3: CASSFLAGGSTDTQYF
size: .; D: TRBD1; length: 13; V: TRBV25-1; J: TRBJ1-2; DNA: TGTGCCAGCAGCAACAGGGGAAACTATGGCTACACCTTC; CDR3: CASSNRGNYGYTF
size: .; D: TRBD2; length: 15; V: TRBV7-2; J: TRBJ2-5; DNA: TGTGCCAGCAACGGGAGGTCCTCAGGTCAAGAGACCCAGTACTTC; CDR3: CASNGRSSGQETQYF
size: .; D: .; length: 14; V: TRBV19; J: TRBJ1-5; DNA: TGTGCCAGTAGTATCCCAGGGACAAATCAGCCCCAGCATTTT; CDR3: CASSIPGTNQPQHF
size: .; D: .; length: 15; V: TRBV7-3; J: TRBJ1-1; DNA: TGTGCCAGCAGCTCGACAGGAACCATGAACACTGAAGCTTTCTTT; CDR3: CASSSTGTMNTEAFF
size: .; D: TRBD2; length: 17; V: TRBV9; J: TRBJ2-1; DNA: TGTGCCAGCAGCGTAGCTGGACTAGCGGGAGGCCTCAATGAGCAGTTCTTC; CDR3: CASSVAGLAGGLNEQFF
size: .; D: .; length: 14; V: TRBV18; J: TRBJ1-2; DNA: TGTGCCAGCTCACCAAGCGGGGACCACTATGGCTACACCTTC; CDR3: CASSPSGDHYGYTF
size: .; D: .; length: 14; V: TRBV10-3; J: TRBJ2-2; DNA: TGTGCCATCAGTGAACCTGAGCACACCGGGGAGCTGTTTTTT; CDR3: CAISEPEHTGELFF
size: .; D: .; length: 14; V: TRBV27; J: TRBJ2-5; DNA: TGTGCCAGCGCTCAAACAGCGGACCAAGAGACCCAGTACTTC; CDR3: CASAQTADQETQYF
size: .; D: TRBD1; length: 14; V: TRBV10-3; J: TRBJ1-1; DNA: TGTGCCATCAGTGAAGGGGGCATGGTCACTGAAGCTTTCTTT; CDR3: CAISEGGMVTEAFF
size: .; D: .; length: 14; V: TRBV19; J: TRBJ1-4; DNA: TGTGCCAGCCACCCACCCGGACTAAACGAAAAACTGTTTTTT; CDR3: CASHPPGLNEKLFF
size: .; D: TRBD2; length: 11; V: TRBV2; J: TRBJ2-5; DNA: TGTGCCAGCAGTGTCACTAGCGGGGGTTACTTC; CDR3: CASSVTSGGYF
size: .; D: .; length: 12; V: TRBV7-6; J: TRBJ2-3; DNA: TGTGCCAGCAGCTCGGGACTCCAGGCGCAGTATTTT; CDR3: CASSSGLQAQYF
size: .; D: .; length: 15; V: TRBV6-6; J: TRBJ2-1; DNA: TGTGCCAGCACAACGGCAGCTTTATCCTACAATGAGCAGTTCTTC; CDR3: CASTTAALSYNEQFF
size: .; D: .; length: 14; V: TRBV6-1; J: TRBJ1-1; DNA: TGTGCCAGCGCCCGCCGCGAGCAGGACACTGAAGCTTTCTTT; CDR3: CASARREQDTEAFF
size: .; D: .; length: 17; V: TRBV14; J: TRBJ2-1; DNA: TGTGCCAGCAGCCAAAGTCAATCTTGGGTAACCTACAATGAGCAGTTCTTC; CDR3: CASSQSQSWVTYNEQFF
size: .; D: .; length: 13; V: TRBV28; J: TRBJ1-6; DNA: TGTGCCAGTGGTGGGGCGATTAATTCACCCCTCCACTTT; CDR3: CASGGAINSPLHF
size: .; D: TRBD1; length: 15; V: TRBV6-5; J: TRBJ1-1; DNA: TGTGTCAGCAGTACAGGACAGGGGATGAACACTGAAGCTTTCTTT; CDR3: CVSSTGQGMNTEAFF
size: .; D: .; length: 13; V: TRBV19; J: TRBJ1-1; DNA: TGTGCCAGTAGCATCAGTCTGAACACTGAAGCTTTCTTT; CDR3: CASSISLNTEAFF
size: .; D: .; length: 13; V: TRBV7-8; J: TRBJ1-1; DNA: TGTGCCAGCAGCTTAGAAGGTAACACTGAAGCTTTCTTT; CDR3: CASSLEGNTEAFF
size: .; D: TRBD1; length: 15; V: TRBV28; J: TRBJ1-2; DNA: TGTGCCAGCGGAACCGCCTTGGCAGGGGGCAACGGCTACACCTTC; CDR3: CASGTALAGGNGYTF
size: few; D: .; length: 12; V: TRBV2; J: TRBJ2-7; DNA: TGTGCCAGCACTTACAGCTTCACCGAGCAGTACTTC; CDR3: CASTYSFTEQYF
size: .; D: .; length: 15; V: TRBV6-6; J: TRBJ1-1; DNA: TGTGCCAGCAGTTTATCCGGGACGGCGAACACTGAAGCTTTCTTT; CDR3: CASSLSGTANTEAFF
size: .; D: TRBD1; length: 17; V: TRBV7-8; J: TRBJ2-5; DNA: TGTGCCAGCAGCTTGGAAGGGTGGGACAGGCTCGGAGAGACCCAGTACTTC; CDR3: CASSLEGWDRLGETQYF
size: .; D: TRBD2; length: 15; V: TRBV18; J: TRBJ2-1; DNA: TGTGCCAGCTCACCGACTAGCGGGAGTACCAATGAGCAGTTCTTC; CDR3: CASSPTSGSTNEQFF
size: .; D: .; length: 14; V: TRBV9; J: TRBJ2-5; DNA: TGTGCCAGCAGCCCAAGGTACCCCACCGAGACCCAGTACTTC; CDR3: CASSPRYPTETQYF
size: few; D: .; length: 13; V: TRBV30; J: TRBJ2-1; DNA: TGTGCCTGGAGTGTAAGGGTGCGAGATGAGCAGTTCTTC; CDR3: CAWSVRVRDEQFF
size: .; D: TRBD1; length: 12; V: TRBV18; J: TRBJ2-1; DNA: TGTGCCAGCTCACCGACAGGGAATGAGCAGTTCTTC; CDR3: CASSPTGNEQFF
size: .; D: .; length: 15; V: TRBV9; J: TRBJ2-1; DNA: TGTGCCAGCAGCGTGGGCAGGAGGCAGGATGATGAGCAGTTCTTC; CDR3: CASSVGRRQDDEQFF
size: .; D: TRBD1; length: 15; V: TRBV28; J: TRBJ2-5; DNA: TGTGCCAGCAGTTGGACAGGGGTTGGGCAAGAGACCCAGTACTTC; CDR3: CASSWTGVGQETQYF